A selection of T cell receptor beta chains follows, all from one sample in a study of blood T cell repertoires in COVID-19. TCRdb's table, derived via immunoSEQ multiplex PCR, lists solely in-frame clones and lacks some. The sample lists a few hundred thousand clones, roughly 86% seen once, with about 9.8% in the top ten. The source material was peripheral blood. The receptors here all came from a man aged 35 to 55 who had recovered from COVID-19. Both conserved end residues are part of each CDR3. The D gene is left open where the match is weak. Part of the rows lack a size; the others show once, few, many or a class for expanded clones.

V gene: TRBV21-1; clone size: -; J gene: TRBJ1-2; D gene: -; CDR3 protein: CASSAATHHTVNYGYTF; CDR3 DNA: TGTGCCAGCAGCGCCGCCACTCACCATACAGTAAACTATGGCTACACCTTC
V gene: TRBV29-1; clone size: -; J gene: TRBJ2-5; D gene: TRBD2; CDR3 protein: CSVVPPLAGEETQYF; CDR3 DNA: TGCAGCGTTGTCCCTCCGCTAGCGGGAGAAGAGACCCAGTACTTC
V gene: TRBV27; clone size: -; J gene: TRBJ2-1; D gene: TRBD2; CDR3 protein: CASSFDSLAGDNEQFF; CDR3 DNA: TGTGCCAGCAGCTTCGACTCACTAGCGGGAGACAATGAGCAGTTCTTC
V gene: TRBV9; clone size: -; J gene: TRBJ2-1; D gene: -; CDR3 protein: CASSVDNGDEQFF; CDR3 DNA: TGTGCCAGCAGCGTGGATAACGGGGATGAGCAGTTCTTC
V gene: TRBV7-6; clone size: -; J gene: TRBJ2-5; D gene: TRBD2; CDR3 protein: CASSKPGLAGETQYF; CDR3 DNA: TGTGCCAGCAGCAAACCGGGACTAGCGGGGGAGACCCAGTACTTC
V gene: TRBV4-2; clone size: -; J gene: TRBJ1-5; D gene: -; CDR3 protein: CASSQSQGPGQPQHF; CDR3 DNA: TGTGCCAGCAGCCAGTCACAGGGTCCGGGGCAGCCCCAGCATTTT
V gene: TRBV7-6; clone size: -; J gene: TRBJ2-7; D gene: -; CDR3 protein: CASSLGGGYEQYF; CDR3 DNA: TGTGCCAGCAGCTTAGGAGGAGGCTACGAGCAGTACTTC
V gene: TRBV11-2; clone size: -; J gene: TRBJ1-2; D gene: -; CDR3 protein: CASSFQGRGGYTF; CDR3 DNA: TGTGCCAGCAGCTTTCAGGGGCGAGGTGGCTACACCTTC
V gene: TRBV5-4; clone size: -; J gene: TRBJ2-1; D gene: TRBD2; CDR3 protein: CASSLDGGSFGEQFF; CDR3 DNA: TGTGCCAGCAGCTTGGACGGGGGGTCCTTCGGTGAGCAGTTCTTC
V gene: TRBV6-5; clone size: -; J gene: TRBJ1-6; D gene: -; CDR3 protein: CASSPRPYASSPLHF; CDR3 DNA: TGTGCCAGCAGTCCCCGCCCCTACGCGAGTTCACCCCTCCACTTT
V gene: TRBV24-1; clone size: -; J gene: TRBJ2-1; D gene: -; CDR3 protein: CATSDDGQSGHEQFF; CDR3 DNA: TGTGCCACCAGTGATGACGGACAGTCTGGGCATGAGCAGTTCTTC
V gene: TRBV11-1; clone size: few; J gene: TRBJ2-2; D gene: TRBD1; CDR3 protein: CASSLDRGNTGELFF; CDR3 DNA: TGTGCCAGCAGCTTGGACAGGGGGAACACCGGGGAGCTGTTTTTT
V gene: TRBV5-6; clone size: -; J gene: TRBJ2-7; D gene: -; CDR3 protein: CASSLRTGFVTYEQYF; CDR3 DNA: TGTGCCAGCAGCTTGCGTACAGGGTTTGTAACCTACGAGCAGTACTTC
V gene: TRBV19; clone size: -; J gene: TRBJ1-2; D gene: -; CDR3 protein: CASTLEGGHGYTF; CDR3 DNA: TGTGCCAGTACCCTCGAGGGGGGGCACGGCTACACCTTC
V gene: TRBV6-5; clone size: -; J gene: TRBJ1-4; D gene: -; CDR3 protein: CASSYSTSEEKLFF; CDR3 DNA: TGTGCCAGCAGTTACTCGACGTCGGAGGAAAAACTGTTTTTT
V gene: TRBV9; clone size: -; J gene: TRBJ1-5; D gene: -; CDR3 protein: CASSVAGNSNQPQHF; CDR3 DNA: TGTGCCAGCAGCGTAGCCGGGAATAGCAATCAGCCCCAGCATTTT
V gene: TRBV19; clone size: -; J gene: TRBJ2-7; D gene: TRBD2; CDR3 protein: CASSPRLAEIPFSEQYF; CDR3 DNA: TGTGCCAGTAGTCCTCGACTAGCGGAAATACCTTTTTCCGAGCAGTACTTC
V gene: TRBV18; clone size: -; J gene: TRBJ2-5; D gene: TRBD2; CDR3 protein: CASSPLAGEETQYF; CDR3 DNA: TGTGCCAGCTCACCACTAGCGGGGGAGGAGACCCAGTACTTC
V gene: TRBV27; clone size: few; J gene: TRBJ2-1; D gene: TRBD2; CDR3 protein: CASSSGGGYNEQFF; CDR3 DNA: TGTGCCAGCAGTTCGGGAGGAGGGTACAATGAGCAGTTCTTC
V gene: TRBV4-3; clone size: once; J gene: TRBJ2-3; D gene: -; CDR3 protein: CASSPGTLGAGGTDTQYF; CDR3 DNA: TGCGCCAGCAGCCCAGGGACCCTGGGGGCGGGGGGCACAGATACGCAGTATTTT
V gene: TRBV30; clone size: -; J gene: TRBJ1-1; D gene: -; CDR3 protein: CAWSVAENTEAFF; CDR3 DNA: TGTGCCTGGAGTGTGGCCGAGAACACTGAAGCTTTCTTT
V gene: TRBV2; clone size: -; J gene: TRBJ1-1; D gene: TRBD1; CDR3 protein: CASSQQGTEAFF; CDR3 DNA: TGTGCCAGCAGCCAACAGGGGACTGAAGCTTTCTTT
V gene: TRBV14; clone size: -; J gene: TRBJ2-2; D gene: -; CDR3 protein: CASSRRTRARPQNLAGELFF; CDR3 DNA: TGTGCCAGCAGCCGACGAACTAGGGCCAGGCCACAGAACCTCGCCGGGGAGCTGTTTTTT
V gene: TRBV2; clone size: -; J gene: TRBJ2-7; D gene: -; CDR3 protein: CASRAGGALQYF; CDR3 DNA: TGTGCCAGCAGGGCCGGTGGGGCCCTCCAGTACTTC